One sample yielded the 18 T cell receptor beta chains listed below, sequenced in a study of T cell repertoires in breast cancer. Blocking oligonucleotides added to a second nested PCR suppressed unpaired genes. TCRdb re-called the emulsion pairing reads with MiXCR, one entry per CDR3 protein. The profile shows tens of thousands of distinct CDR3 sequences, under 50% of them singletons. Primers covering all TCR V genes were used in emulsion RT-PCR on CD8+ T cells. The sample taken for sequencing was CD8+ T cells. These TCRs come from a pool of human donors with breast cancer or a healthy control (not recorded which).

This clonotype was found once. This chain uses TRBV20-1 with TRBJ1-2, with D unclear. Germline V gene lookup returns CDR1 DFQATT and CDR2 SNEGSKA (reference sequence). The V gene lost 0 bases and the J gene lost 4 bases, with 18 bases spanning the gap. This CDR3 comprises 16 residues. The CDR3 region is CSARDMEPENSYGYTF. CDR3 DNA sequence: TGCAGTGCTAGAGATATGGAACCCGAGAATAGCTATGGCTACACCTTC.

A note on this clonotype: One end of the junction is discordant with germline, which a read error may explain. DNA of the CDR3: TGTGCCAGTAGTATTCTAGCGGGAAGCCAAGAGACCCAGCACTTC. This codes for CASSILAGSQETQHF. The chain carries TRBV19 and TRBJ2-5; the match to TRBD2 covers 9 bases. There are 15 residues in the CDR3. Germline V lookup: CDR1 LNHDA, CDR2 SQIVND (reference sequence).

V is TRBV4-1 and J is TRBJ1-1, with a tentative D call TRBD1 (5 bases). Trimming left V 6 bases short and J 3 bases short, with 11 bases between. CDR1 is MGHRA and CDR2 is YSYEKL in the germline V gene. The CDR3 consists of 13 residues. CDR3 nucleotides: TGCGCCAGCAGTCAACGGGGGGACACTGAAGCTTTCTTT. It is translated as CASSQRGDTEAFF.

The rearrangement uses TRBV6-1 and TRBJ1-2, with TRBD1 identical over 8 bases. Germline lookup yields CDR1 MNHNS and CDR2 SASEGT. V shed 5 bases and J 3 bases; nucleotides not matched to a gene: 8. The CDR3 is 15 amino acids. DNA for the CDR3: TGTGCCAGCAGTCCACGGGCAGGGGGCCACTATGGCTACACCTTC. Its protein product is CASSPRAGGHYGYTF.

In this sample, this clonotype turned up a few times. The chain combines TRBV12-3 or TRBV12-4 with TRBJ2-3; D may match TRBD1 or TRBD2 (6 bases each). V was trimmed by 5 bases and J by 5 bases, leaving 14 bases between them. The CDR3 runs to 14 residues. CDR3 region: CASSTPGGQDTQYF. The DNA of the CDR3 is TGTGCCAGCAGTACTCCCGGGGGACAAGATACGCAGTATTTT.

This clonotype was counted only a few times. The J gene is TRBJ1-1, the V gene TRBV7-9; 8 nucleotides line up with TRBD1. This CDR3 region has 18 residues. The V segment lost 2 bases and the J segment 2 bases; nucleotides outside the gene matches: 13. CDR1 is SEHNR, CDR2 FQNEAQ, per germline (reference sequence). The CDR3 reads CASSLIRVGQGRNTEAFF. CDR3 bases: TGTGCCAGCAGCTTAATAAGGGTTGGACAGGGACGAAACACTGAAGCTTTCTTT.

This clonotype rates as medium-sized. J is TRBJ1-1 and V is TRBV6-1; no definite D call. Germline values: CDR1 MNHNS, CDR2 SASEGT. V was clipped by 6 bases and J by 0 bases, with 11 bases between them. This CDR3 has 14 residues. CDR3 sequence reads: CASSPGPLNTEAFF. In DNA, the CDR3 is TGTGCCAGCAGCCCCGGCCCTTTGAACACTGAAGCTTTCTTT.

In nucleotides, the CDR3 is TGTGCCAGCAGCACCGACAGTTTTGGGCAGTTCTTC. Its protein is CASSTDSFGQFF. The rearrangement joins TRBV12-3 or TRBV12-4 to TRBJ2-1, with D possibly being TRBD1 (5 bases). This CDR3 region has 12 residues. V lost 6 bases and J lost 12, with 15 bases in between.

The rearrangement uses TRBV5-1 and TRBJ1-5; D gene unclear. The CDR3 runs to 11 residues. CDR1 and CDR2 from the germline V gene are SGHRS and YFSETQ. V dropped 8 bases and J dropped 5 bases, with 8 bases sitting between them. CDR3 bases: TGCGCCAGGAACCTGCATCAGCCCCAGCATTTT. It yields the protein CARNLHQPQHF.

This clonotype was seen only once. The chain carries TRBV9 and TRBJ1-2; TRBD1 is a possible D gene (5 bases). Trimming pared 4 bases from V and 5 bases from J, leaving 21 bases between. Germline loops: CDR1 SGDLS, CDR2 YYNGEE. The CDR3 is 16 amino acids. This CDR3 is CASSSPSPGTGYGYTF. DNA of the CDR3: TGTGCCAGCAGCTCCCCATCCCCCGGGACGGGGTATGGCTACACCTTC.

V and J are TRBV29-1 and TRBJ2-3; D is uncertain. Germline V gene data show CDR1 as SQVTM and CDR2 as ANQGSEA. Trimming left V 3 bases short and J 3 bases short, with 4 bases between. The length of the CDR3 is 11 residues. CDR3 in DNA: TGCAGCGTTGAGGGGACAGATACGCAGTATTTT. Encoded protein: CSVEGTDTQYF.

This clonotype showed up many times. The chain has TRBV6-2 or TRBV6-3 and TRBJ1-2; D gene ambiguous. The CDR3 spans 14 residues. V was cut by 5 bases and J by 1 base, with 11 bases left in between. Germline loops: CDR1 MNHEY, CDR2 SVGEGT. CDR3 protein: CASSAAAINYGYTF. CDR3 coding DNA: TGTGCCAGCAGTGCAGCGGCGATTAACTATGGCTACACCTTC.

The CDR3 protein is CASRPSANTGELFF. CDR3 DNA sequence: TGTGCCAGTAGACCGTCCGCGAACACCGGGGAGCTGTTTTTT. V is TRBV19 and J is TRBJ2-2; no firm D call. With 6 bases removed from V and 0 bases from J, the gap between germline ends came to 8 bases. This CDR3 contains 14 residues. CDR1 is LNHDA, CDR2 SQIVND, per germline (reference sequence).

In this sample, this clonotype is large. The rearrangement joins TRBV27 to TRBJ2-7; 8 bases fit TRBD1. Germline V gene lookup returns CDR1 MNHEY and CDR2 SMNVEV (reference sequence). Germline trimming cut 6 bases from V and 3 bases from J; bases unmatched to any gene: 4. This CDR3 contains 13 residues. The DNA of the CDR3 is TGTGCCAGCAGCTGGGGGACAGGCTACGAGCAGTACTTC. It is translated as CASSWGTGYEQYF.

The chain employs TRBV20-1 and TRBJ1-2, with D possibly matching TRBD1 (5 bases). CDR3 size: 13 residues. Germline-derived CDR1 and CDR2 are DFQATT and SNEGSKA (reference sequence). Trimming removed 5 bases at V and 3 bases at J, with 13 bases between. The CDR3 loop reads CSAGPTAYYGYTF. CDR3 sequence (DNA): TGCAGTGCTGGACCGACAGCGTACTATGGCTACACCTTC.

The chain recombines TRBV25-1 with TRBJ2-1; 7 positions match TRBD2. Trimming took 7 bases from V and 10 from J; bases not matched to a gene: 13. This CDR3 region has 14 residues. CDR1 and CDR2 from the germline V gene are MGHDK and SYGVNS. CDR3 sequence reads: CASTEWGGNSEQFF. The CDR3 DNA follows: TGTGCCAGCACCGAATGGGGGGGAAATTCCGAGCAGTTCTTC.

This chain links TRBV7-3 with TRBJ2-1; D is perhaps TRBD2 (6 bases). V lost 5 bases, J lost 8 bases, and 19 bases lay in between. This CDR3 is 15 amino acids long. Germline assignment: CDR1 SGHTA and CDR2 FQGTGA. CDR3 in DNA: TGTGCCAGCAGCCCAGCGGTCGTGCGGGGCCATGAGCAGTTCTTC. Translated: CASSPAVVRGHEQFF.

In its sample, this clonotype was seen a few times. V and J are TRBV20-1 and TRBJ2-7, with D unresolved. CDR3 length: 14 residues. V was pared by 0 bases and J by 2 bases, with 11 bases between. The germline CDR1 and CDR2 sequences are DFQATT and SNEGSKA (reference sequence). The CDR3 region has the DNA TGCAGTGCTAGAGATCCTTTTCCCCCCTACGAGCAGTACTTC. Protein: CSARDPFPPYEQYF.